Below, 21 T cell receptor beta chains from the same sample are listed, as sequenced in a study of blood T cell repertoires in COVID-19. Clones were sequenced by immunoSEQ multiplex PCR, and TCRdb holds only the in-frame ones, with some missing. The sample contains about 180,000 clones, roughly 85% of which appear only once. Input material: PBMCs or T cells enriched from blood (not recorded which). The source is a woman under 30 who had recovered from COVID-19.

The DNA for the CDR3 is TGTGCCAGCAGTTTATCGAGGGACAGGGTGGGGAGAAGTTTAGAAGGCTATGGCTACACCTTC. Translated: CASSLSRDRVGRSLEGYGYTF. The gene calls are TRBV27 and TRBJ1-2, with 9 bases identical to TRBD1. The CDR3 extends over 21 amino acids. Germline CDR1 is MNHEY and CDR2 is SMNVEV (reference sequence). With 0 bases clipped from V and 4 bases from J, the junction kept 21 bases outside the gene matches.

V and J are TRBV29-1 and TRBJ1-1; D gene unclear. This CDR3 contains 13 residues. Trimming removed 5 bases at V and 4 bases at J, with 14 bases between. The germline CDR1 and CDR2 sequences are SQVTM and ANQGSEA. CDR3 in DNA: TGCAGCGTTACGAGGGCCTCACGCACTGAAGCTTTCTTT. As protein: CSVTRASRTEAFF.

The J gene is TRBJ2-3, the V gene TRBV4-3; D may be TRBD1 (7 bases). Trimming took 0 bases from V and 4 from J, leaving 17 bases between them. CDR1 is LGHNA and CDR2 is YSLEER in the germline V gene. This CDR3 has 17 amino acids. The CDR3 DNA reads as TGCGCCAGCAGCCAAGATCCTCCGGCGGGACAGTCAGATACGCAGTATTTT. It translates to CASSQDPPAGQSDTQYF.

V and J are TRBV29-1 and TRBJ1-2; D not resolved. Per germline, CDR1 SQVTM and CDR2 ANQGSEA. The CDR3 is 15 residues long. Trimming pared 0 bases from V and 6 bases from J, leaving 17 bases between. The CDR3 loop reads CSVEEAPRETNGYTF. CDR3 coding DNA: TGCAGCGTTGAAGAAGCGCCCCGAGAAACCAATGGCTACACCTTC.

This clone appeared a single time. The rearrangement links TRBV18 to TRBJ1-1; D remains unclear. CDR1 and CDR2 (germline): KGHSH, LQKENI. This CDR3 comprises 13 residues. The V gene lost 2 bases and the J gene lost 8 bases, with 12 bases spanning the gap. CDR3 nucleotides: TGTGCCAGCTCACCAGGGCACGAGCTAGAAGCTTTCTTT. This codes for CASSPGHELEAFF.

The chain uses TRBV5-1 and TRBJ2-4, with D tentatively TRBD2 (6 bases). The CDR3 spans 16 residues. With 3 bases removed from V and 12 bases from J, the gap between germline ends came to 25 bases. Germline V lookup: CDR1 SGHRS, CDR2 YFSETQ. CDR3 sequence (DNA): TGCGCCAGCAGCTCCCTCCCTGCGTCCAGCGGGTCCTATCAGTACTTC. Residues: CASSSLPASSGSYQYF.

DNA of the CDR3: TGTGCCAGCAGTGAAGTCGGCGGGGTCGGCCAAGAGACCCAGTACTTC. It translates to CASSEVGGVGQETQYF. This chain joins TRBV6-1 and TRBJ2-5, with D maybe TRBD2 (6 bases). CDR1 is MNHNS and CDR2 is SASEGT in the germline V gene. The CDR3 length is 16 residues. V was shortened by 1 base and J by 1 base, with 13 bases between the two germline ends.

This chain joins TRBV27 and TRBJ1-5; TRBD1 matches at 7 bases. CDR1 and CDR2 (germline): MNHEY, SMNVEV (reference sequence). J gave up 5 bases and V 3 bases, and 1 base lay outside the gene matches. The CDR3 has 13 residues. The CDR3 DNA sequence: TGTGCCAGCAGTTTCACAGGGGATCAGCCCCAGCATTTT. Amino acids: CASSFTGDQPQHF.

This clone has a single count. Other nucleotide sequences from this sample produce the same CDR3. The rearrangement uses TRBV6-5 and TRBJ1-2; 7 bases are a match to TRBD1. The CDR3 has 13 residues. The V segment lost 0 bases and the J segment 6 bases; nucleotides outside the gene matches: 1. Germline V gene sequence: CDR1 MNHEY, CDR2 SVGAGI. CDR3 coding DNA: TGTGCCAGCAGTTACTCGACAGGGAATGGCTACACCTTC. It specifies CASSYSTGNGYTF.

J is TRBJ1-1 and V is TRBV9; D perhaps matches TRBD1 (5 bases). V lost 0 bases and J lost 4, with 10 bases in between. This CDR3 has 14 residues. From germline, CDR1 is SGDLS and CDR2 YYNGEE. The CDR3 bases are TGTGCCAGCAGCGTAGTGACAGAGGCCACTGAAGCTTTCTTT. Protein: CASSVVTEATEAFF. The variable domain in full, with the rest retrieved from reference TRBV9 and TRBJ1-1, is DSGVTQTPKHLITATGQRVTLRCSPRSGDLSVYWYQQSLDQGLQFLIQYYNGEERAKGNILERFSAQQFPDLHSELNLSSLELGDSALYFCASSVVTEATEAFFGQGTRLTVV.

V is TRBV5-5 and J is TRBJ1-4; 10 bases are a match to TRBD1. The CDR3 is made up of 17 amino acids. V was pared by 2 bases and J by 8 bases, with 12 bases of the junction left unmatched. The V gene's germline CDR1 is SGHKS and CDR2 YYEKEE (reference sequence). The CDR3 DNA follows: TGTGCCAGCAGCTTCGCGGGACAGGGGAGGATCGGGGAAAAACTGTTTTTT. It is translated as CASSFAGQGRIGEKLFF.

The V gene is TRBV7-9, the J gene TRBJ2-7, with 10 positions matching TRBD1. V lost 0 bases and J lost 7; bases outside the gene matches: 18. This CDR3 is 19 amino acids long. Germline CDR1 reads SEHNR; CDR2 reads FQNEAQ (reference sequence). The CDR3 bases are TGTGCCAGCAGCTTAGCAACTCCGACCACCGGGACAGGGGACTGGGAGCAGTACTTC. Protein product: CASSLATPTTGTGDWEQYF.

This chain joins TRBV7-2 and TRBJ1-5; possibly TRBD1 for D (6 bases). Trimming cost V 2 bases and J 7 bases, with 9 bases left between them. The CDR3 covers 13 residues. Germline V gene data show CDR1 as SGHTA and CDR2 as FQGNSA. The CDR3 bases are TGTGCCAGCAGCTTAACAGGGTTACAGCCCCAGCATTTT. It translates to CASSLTGLQPQHF.

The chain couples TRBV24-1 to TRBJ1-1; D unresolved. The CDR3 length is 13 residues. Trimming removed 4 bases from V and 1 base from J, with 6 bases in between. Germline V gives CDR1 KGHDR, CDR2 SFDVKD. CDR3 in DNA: TGTGCCACCAGTGAAGCTGGGAACACTGAAGCTTTCTTT. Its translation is CATSEAGNTEAFF.

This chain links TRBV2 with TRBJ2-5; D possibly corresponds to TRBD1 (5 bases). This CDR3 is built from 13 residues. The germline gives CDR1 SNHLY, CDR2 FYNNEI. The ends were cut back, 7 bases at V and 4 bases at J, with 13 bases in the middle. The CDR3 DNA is TGTGCCAGCACTACTCAAAGGGGAGAGACCCAGTACTTC. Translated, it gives CASTTQRGETQYF.

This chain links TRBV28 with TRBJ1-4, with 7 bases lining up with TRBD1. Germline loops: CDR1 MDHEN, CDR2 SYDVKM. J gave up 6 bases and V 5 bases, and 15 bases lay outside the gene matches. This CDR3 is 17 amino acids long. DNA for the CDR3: TGTGCCAGCAGTAAATTGGGACAGTTCGAACGATATGAAAAACTGTTTTTT. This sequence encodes CASSKLGQFERYEKLFF.

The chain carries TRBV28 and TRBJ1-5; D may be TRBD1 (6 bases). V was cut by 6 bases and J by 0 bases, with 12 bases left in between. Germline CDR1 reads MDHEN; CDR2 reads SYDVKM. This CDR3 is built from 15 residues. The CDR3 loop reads CASSITGYSNQPQHF. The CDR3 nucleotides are TGTGCCAGCAGCATAACAGGGTATAGCAATCAGCCCCAGCATTTT.

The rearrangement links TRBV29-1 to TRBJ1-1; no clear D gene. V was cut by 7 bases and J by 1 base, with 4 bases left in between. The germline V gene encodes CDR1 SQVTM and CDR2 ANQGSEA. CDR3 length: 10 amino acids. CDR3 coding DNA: TGCAGCGCCTCGAACACTGAAGCTTTCTTT. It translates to CSASNTEAFF.

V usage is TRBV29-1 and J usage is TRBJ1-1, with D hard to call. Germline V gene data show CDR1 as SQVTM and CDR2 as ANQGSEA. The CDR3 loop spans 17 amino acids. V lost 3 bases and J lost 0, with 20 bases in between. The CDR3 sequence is CSVEGKNEYWMNTEAFF. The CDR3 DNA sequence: TGCAGCGTTGAGGGCAAGAACGAGTATTGGATGAACACTGAAGCTTTCTTT.

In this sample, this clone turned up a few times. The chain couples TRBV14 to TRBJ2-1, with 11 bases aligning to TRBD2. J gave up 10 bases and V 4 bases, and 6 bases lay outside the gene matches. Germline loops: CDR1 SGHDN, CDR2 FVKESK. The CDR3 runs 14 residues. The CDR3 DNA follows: TGTGCCAGCAGCCCTAGCGGGGGGATCGCGGAGCAGTTCTTC. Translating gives CASSPSGGIAEQFF.

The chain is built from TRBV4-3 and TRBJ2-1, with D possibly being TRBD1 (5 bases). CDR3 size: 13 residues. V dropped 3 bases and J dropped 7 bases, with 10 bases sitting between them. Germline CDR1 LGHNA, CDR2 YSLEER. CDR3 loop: CASSHFSGNEQFF. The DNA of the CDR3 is TGCGCCAGCAGCCATTTTTCAGGGAATGAGCAGTTCTTC.